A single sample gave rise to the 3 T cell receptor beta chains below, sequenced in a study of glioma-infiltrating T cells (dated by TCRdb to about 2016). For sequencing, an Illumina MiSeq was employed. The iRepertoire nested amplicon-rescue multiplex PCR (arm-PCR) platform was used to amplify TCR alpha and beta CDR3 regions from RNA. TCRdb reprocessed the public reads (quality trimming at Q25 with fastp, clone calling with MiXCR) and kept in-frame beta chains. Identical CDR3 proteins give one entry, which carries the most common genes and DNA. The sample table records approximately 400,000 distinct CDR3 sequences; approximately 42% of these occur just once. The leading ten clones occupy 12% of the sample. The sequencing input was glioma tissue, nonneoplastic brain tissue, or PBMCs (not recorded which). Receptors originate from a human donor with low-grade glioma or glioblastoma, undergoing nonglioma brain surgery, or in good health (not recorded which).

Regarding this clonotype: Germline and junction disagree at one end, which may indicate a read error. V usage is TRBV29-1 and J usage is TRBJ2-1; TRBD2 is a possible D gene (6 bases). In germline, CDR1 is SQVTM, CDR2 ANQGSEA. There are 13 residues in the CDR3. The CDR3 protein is CSVEGPSYDEQFF. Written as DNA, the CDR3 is TGCAGCGTGGAGGGACCTTCCTACGATGAGCAGTTCTTC.

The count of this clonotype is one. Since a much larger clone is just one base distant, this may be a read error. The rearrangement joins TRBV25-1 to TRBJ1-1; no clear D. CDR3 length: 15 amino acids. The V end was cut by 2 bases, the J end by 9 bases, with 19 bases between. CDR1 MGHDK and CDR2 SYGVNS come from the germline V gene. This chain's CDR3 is CASSEPERETTKAFF. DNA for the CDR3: TGTGCCAGCAGTGAACCTGAGAGGGAGACTACTAAAGCTTTCTTT.

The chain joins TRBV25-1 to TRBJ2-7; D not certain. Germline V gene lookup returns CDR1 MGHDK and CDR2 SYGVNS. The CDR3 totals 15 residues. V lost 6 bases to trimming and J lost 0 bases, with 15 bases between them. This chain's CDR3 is CASSQGDRSSYEQYF. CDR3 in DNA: TGTGCCAGCAGCCAAGGAGATCGGAGCTCCTACGAGCAGTACTTC.